Sequencing of this T cell receptor (beta chain) was carried out in a study of glioma-infiltrating T cells. Study-level points and caveats: Gliomas, especially low-grade, showed above-expected tissue-blood divergence; non-neoplastic patients showed below.

The CDR3 consists of 17 residues. CDR1 SNHLY and CDR2 FYNNEI come from the germline V gene. Using RNA template, CDR3s of TCR alpha and beta were amplified with iRepertoire arm-PCR. Input was roughly 100-450 ng of tissue mRNA or PBMC total RNA. TCRdb re-derived calls from the multiplex PCR reads in MiXCR, one entry per CDR3 protein. The sample holds over 120,000 distinct CDR3 sequences, roughly two fifths seen once. In regard to this clonotype: Its antigen is as yet unknown.

The V and J genes are TRBV2 and TRBJ2-5; D might be TRBD1 (5 bases). The end of the DNA fits TRBJ2-7 better, so the J call may be wrong. The sample taken for sequencing was glioma tissue, nonneoplastic brain tissue, or PBMCs (not recorded which). The receptor was isolated from a human donor with low-grade glioma or glioblastoma, undergoing nonglioma brain surgery, or in good health (not recorded which). The CDR3 coding sequence is TGTGCCTGTAGGGGCCTTTCGGAACTTCTTTCGGCCTACGAGCAGTACTTC. This gives the protein CACRGLSELLSAYEQYF.